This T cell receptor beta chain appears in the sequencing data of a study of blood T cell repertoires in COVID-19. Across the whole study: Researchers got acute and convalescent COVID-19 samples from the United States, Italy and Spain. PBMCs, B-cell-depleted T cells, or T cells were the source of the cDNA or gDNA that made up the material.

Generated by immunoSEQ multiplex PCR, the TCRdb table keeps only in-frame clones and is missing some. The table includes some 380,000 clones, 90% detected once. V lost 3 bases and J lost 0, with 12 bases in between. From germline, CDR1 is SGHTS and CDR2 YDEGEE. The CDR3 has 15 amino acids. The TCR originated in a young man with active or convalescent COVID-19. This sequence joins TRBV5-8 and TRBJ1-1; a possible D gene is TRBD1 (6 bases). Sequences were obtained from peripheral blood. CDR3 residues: CASSSGTHMNTEAFF. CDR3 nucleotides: TGTGCCAGCAGCTCAGGGACACACATGAACACTGAAGCTTTCTTT.